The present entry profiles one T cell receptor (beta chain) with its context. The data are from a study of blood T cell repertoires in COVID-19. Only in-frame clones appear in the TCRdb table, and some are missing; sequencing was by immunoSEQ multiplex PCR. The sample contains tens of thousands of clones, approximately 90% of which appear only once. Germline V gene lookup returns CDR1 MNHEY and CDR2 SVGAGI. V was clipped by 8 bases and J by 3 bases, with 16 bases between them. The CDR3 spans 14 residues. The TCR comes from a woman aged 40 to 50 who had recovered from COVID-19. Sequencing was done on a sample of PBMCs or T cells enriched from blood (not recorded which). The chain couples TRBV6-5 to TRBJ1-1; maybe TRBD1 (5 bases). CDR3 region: CASRIGSGDTEAFF. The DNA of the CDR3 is TGTGCCAGCCGAATCGGTTCGGGGGACACTGAAGCTTTCTTT.